The 16 T cell receptor beta chains reported below all come from one sample, sequenced in a study of monozygotic twins with inflammatory bowel disease. TCRdb reanalyzed the 5' RACE reads and collapses them to one entry per CDR3 protein, without DNA. The table for this sample gives around 150,000 distinct CDR3 sequences. What was sequenced was blood. Every receptor here comes from a human donor with ulcerative colitis or Crohn's disease, or a healthy co-twin of an affected twin (not recorded which).

The chain combines TRBV6-1 with TRBJ1-3; TCRdb reports TRBD1, a call that lacks DNA to check it against. CDR3 length: 15 amino acids. Germline V lookup: CDR1 MNHNS, CDR2 SASEGT. This CDR3 is CASSTPQGYGNTIYF.

The genes are TRBV29-1 and TRBJ2-2; TCRdb proposes TRBD1, but this gene call is untestable without DNA. The germline V gene encodes CDR1 SQVTM and CDR2 ANQGSEA. The CDR3 contains 14 residues. This chain's CDR3 is CSVGTGANTGELFF.

CDR3 residues: CASRADRGGEAFF. The chain uses TRBV7-9 and TRBJ1-1; the D call of TRBD1 rests on TCRdb alone, since no DNA is present to check it. The CDR3 loop spans 13 amino acids. Per the germline V gene, CDR1 is SEHNR and CDR2 is FQNEAQ (reference sequence).

V is TRBV20-1 and J is TRBJ2-2. The CDR3 sequence is 16 residues long. Germline lookup yields CDR1 DFQATT and CDR2 SNEGSKA (reference sequence). CDR3 in amino acids: CSAGHGFERNTGELFF.

J is TRBJ2-7 and V is TRBV28. Germline V lookup: CDR1 MDHEN, CDR2 SYDVKM. The CDR3 has 13 amino acids. The CDR3 reads CASSLSGVNEQYF.

The chain couples TRBV6-5 to TRBJ2-1. The CDR3 loop spans 13 amino acids. Germline-derived CDR1 and CDR2 are MNHEY and SVGAGI. CDR3 sequence reads: CASRITSTNEQFF.

This sequence joins TRBV9 and TRBJ1-3. Germline lookup yields CDR1 SGDLS and CDR2 YYNGEE. The CDR3 contains 15 residues. This chain's CDR3 is CASSARQGSGNTIYF. Combining the CDR3 with reference TRBV9 and TRBJ1-3 gives the whole variable domain DSGVTQTPKHLITATGQRVTLRCSPRSGDLSVYWYQQSLDQGLQFLIQYYNGEERAKGNILERFSAQQFPDLHSELNLSSLELGDSALYFCASSARQGSGNTIYFGEGSWLTVV.

V and J are TRBV4-3 and TRBJ2-1. CDR1 is LGHNA, CDR2 YSLEER, per germline. The CDR3 is 15 residues long. This CDR3 is CASSQVTNFGNEQFF.

The V call is TRBV20-1, the J call TRBJ1-5; the D call of TRBD1 rests on TCRdb alone, since no DNA is present to check it. CDR3 length: 15 amino acids. Germline V gene lookup returns CDR1 DFQATT and CDR2 SNEGSKA (reference sequence). The CDR3 region is CSAVGQLNSNQPQHF.

This rearrangement joins TRBV9 to TRBJ1-1; the D call from TCRdb, TRBD1, cannot be confirmed without DNA. The CDR3 length is 14 residues. CDR1 and CDR2 from the germline V gene are SGDLS and YYNGEE. Here the CDR3 reads CASSAVGGATEAFF.

The gene calls are TRBV6-1 and TRBJ2-3; checking the TCRdb D call of TRBD2 is not possible without DNA. This CDR3 is 16 amino acids long. The germline V gene has CDR1 MNHNS and CDR2 SASEGT. The CDR3 region is CASSMTSGRAPDTQYF.

V usage is TRBV7-9 and J usage is TRBJ2-7; with no DNA, the TCRdb D assignment of TRBD2 cannot be verified. This CDR3 contains 15 residues. The V gene's germline CDR1 is SEHNR and CDR2 FQNEAQ (reference sequence). Here the CDR3 reads CASSLALGTSYEQYF.

The V gene is TRBV20-1, the J gene TRBJ2-2; TCRdb indicates TRBD2, and absent DNA this call remains unverified. Germline V gene data show CDR1 as DFQATT and CDR2 as SNEGSKA (reference sequence). The CDR3 contains 14 residues. CDR3: CSARGLAGYGELFF.

The chain joins TRBV20-1 to TRBJ2-5; TCRdb selects TRBD1, and the lack of DNA leaves this call unchecked. This CDR3 region has 14 residues. CDR1 is DFQATT, CDR2 SNEGSKA, per germline (reference sequence). The chain's CDR3 is CSARTGQGLETQYF.

The chain is built from TRBV7-9 and TRBJ1-4; TCRdb reports TRBD1, a call that lacks DNA to check it against. This CDR3 is 14 amino acids long. CDR1 is SEHNR and CDR2 is FQNEAQ in the germline V gene (reference sequence). CDR3 sequence reads: CASSLGRENEKLFF.

The genes are TRBV4-1 and TRBJ2-2; TCRdb selects TRBD1, and the lack of DNA leaves this call unchecked. CDR1 and CDR2 from the germline V gene are MGHRA and YSYEKL. This CDR3 contains 14 residues. This CDR3 is CASSSRGGGGELFF.